The 10 T cell receptor beta chains listed next were all sequenced from one sample in a study of blood T cell repertoires in COVID-19. Profiling relied on immunoSEQ multiplex PCR, and the TCRdb table lists in-frame clones only, not all of them. Here the sample spans under 200,000 clones, around nine tenths being singletons. The source material was peripheral blood. All receptors come from a woman older than 75 with COVID-19, enrolled during active disease.

The chain recombines TRBV27 with TRBJ1-4; D possibly corresponds to TRBD1 (5 bases). This CDR3 has 15 residues. The V end was cut by 5 bases, the J end by 6 bases, with 16 bases between. Per germline, CDR1 MNHEY and CDR2 SMNVEV (reference sequence). This chain's CDR3 is CASSPEQAGYEKLFF. The CDR3 region has the DNA TGTGCCAGCAGTCCGGAACAGGCGGGGTATGAAAAACTGTTTTTT. Combining the CDR3 with reference TRBV27 and TRBJ1-4 gives the whole variable domain EAQVTQNPRYLITVTGKKLTVTCSQNMNHEYMSWYRQDPGLGLRQIYYSMNVEVTDKGDVPEGYKVSRKEKRNFPLILESPSPNQTSLYFCASSPEQAGYEKLFFGSGTQLSVL.

This clone was counted once. This CDR3 reads CASSLDRISEQYF. Written as DNA, the CDR3 is TGTGCCAGCAGCTTAGATCGAATCAGCGAGCAGTACTTC. The rearrangement joins TRBV11-3 to TRBJ2-7; no reliable D call. Germline V lookup: CDR1 SGHNT, CDR2 YENEEA. Trimming removed 0 bases from V and 6 bases from J, with 9 bases in between. The CDR3 consists of 13 residues.

The chain couples TRBV4-1 to TRBJ1-2; 10 bases are shared with TRBD1. This CDR3 spans 17 amino acids. Trimming at V came to 4 bases and at J to 4 bases, leaving 12 bases not matched to a gene. Germline CDR1 reads MGHRA; CDR2 reads YSYEKL. The DNA of the CDR3 is TGCGCCAGCAGCCTCTTGTCTGGGACAGGGGTCGGCTATGGCTACACCTTC. It specifies CASSLLSGTGVGYGYTF.

The chain combines TRBV4-3 with TRBJ2-7, with D perhaps TRBD1 (5 bases). Germline V CDR1 and CDR2: LGHNA, YSLEER. This CDR3 contains 13 residues. Deletions cut 6 bases from V and 5 bases from J, with 14 bases between. CDR3 in amino acids: CASSPGQNDEQYF. The CDR3 DNA follows: TGCGCCAGCAGTCCCGGACAAAATGACGAGCAGTACTTC.

The CDR3 is CASSPTTSPYEQYF. CDR3 DNA sequence: TGTGCCAGCAGCCCGACTACTTCGCCCTACGAGCAGTACTTC. The rearrangement uses TRBV7-2 and TRBJ2-7; a possible D gene is TRBD2 (5 bases). V lost 5 bases, J lost 2 bases, and 13 bases lay in between. The CDR3 covers 14 residues. Per the germline V gene, CDR1 is SGHTA and CDR2 is FQGNSA. Looking up the rest from reference TRBV7-2 and TRBJ2-7 gives the full variable domain: GAGVSQSPSNKVTEKGKDVELRCDPISGHTALYWYRQSLGQGLEFLIYFQGNSAPDKSGLPSDRFSAERTGGSVSTLTIQRTQQEDSAVYLCASSPTTSPYEQYFGPGTRLTVT.

The gene calls are TRBV4-2 and TRBJ1-4, with D tentatively TRBD1 (5 bases). The CDR3 sequence is 17 residues long. The V end was cut by 4 bases, the J end by 1 base, with 16 bases between. Germline V gene lookup returns CDR1 LGHNA and CDR2 YNFKEQ. The CDR3 here is CASSLGEGSGTNEKLFF. CDR3 coding DNA: TGTGCCAGCAGCCTGGGGGAGGGATCCGGAACTAATGAAAAACTGTTTTTT.

This chain uses TRBV18 with TRBJ2-7, with 7 positions matching TRBD1. This CDR3 has 12 amino acids. V shed 6 bases and J 3 bases; nucleotides not matched to a gene: 2. Germline lookup yields CDR1 KGHSH and CDR2 LQKENI. CDR3 loop: CASSGTDYEQYF. CDR3 bases: TGTGCCAGCTCCGGGACAGACTACGAGCAGTACTTC.

Here the CDR3 reads CASSLDRRGYEQYF. CDR3 bases: TGTGCCAGCAGCTTGGACCGACGGGGCTACGAGCAGTACTTC. The chain recombines TRBV5-5 with TRBJ2-7; D may be TRBD2 (5 bases). This CDR3 is 14 amino acids long. Looked up from germline, CDR1 is SGHKS and CDR2 is YYEKEE (reference sequence). Trimming stripped 0 bases from V and 3 bases from J, with 10 bases between.

This chain links TRBV28 with TRBJ2-7; D is possibly TRBD2 (7 bases). CDR1 is MDHEN and CDR2 is SYDVKM in the germline V gene. The CDR3 totals 14 residues. The V gene lost 3 bases and the J gene lost 5 bases, with 14 bases spanning the gap. CDR3 nucleotides: TGTGCCAGCAGTTTCGGGGGGCTCAGGAACGAGCAGTACTTC. As protein: CASSFGGLRNEQYF.

The chain joins TRBV9 to TRBJ1-1, with 9 bases that match TRBD1. Losses at the gene ends were 4 bases for V and 3 bases for J; bases not matched to a gene: 22. CDR1 SGDLS and CDR2 YYNGEE come from the germline V gene. This CDR3 spans 20 amino acids. This chain's CDR3 is CASSSGDLQGQGRTHTEAFF. As DNA, the CDR3 is TGTGCCAGCAGCTCAGGCGACCTCCAGGGACAGGGTCGTACGCACACTGAAGCTTTCTTT.